This T cell receptor beta chain was sequenced during a study of T cells in Graves' hyperthyroidism and ophthalmopathy. At the level of the study: Peripheral blood sampling occurred at initial diagnosis, before any treatment. Study-level findings and limits: Model-based prediction identified ophthalmopathy a median around 6.5 months prior to its onset.

This clonotype came up many times. Its antigen is still unknown. What was amplified from RNA transcripts were TCR beta CDR3 regions. The HTBI set primed first-round TCR CDR3 RT-PCR. Via MiXCR, TCRdb re-called the multiplex PCR reads, giving one row per CDR3 protein. The table records some 210,000 distinct CDR3 sequences, about a sixth of them present only once. Hyperthyroidism had been newly diagnosed in patients aged 18 to 65, and its duration was under 2 months. Researchers barred patients who had uncontrolled infection, other autoimmune disease, pregnancy or lactation. V trimming: 0 bases; J trimming: 5 bases; junction bases outside the gene matches: 9. The germline V gene encodes CDR1 MNHEY and CDR2 SVGAGI. There are 16 residues in the CDR3.

Sequencing used blood. The chain couples TRBV6-5 to TRBJ2-5; TRBD2 aligns across 7 bases. This clonotype was obtained from a man aged 45-65 years with Graves' hyperthyroidism. This chain's CDR3 is CASSYSASGPRETQYF. DNA for the CDR3: TGTGCCAGCAGTTACTCGGCTAGCGGACCTAGGGAGACCCAGTACTTC.